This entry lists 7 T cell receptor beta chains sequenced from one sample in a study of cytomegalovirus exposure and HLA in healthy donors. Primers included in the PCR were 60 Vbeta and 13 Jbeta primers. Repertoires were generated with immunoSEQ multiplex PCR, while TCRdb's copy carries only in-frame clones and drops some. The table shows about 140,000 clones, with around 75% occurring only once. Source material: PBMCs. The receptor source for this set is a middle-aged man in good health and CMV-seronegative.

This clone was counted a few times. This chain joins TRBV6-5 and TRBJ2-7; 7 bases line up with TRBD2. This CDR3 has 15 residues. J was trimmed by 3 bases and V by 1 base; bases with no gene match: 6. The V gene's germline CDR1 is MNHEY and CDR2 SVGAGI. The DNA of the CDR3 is TGTGCCAGCAGTTACTGGGGGGGACTCGACTACGAGCAGTACTTC. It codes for CASSYWGGLDYEQYF.

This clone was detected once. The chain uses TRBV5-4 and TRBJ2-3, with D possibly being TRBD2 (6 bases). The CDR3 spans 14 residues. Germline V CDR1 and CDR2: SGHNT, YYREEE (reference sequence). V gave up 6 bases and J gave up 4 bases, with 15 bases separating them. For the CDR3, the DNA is TGTGCCAGCAACCCCCACCGGGACTCAGATACGCAGTATTTT. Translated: CASNPHRDSDTQYF.

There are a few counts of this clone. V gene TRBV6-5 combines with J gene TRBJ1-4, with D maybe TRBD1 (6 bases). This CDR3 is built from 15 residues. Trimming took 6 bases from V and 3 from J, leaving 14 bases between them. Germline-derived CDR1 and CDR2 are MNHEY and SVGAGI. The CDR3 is CASSVGGLANEKLFF. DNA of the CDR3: TGTGCCAGCAGCGTGGGGGGGCTAGCTAATGAAAAACTGTTTTTT.

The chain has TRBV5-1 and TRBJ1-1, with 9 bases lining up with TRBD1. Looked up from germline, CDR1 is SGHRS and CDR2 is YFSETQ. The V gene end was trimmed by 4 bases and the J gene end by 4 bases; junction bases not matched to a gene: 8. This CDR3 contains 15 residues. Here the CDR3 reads CASSPPRQGGTEAFF. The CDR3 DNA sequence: TGCGCCAGCAGCCCACCCAGACAGGGGGGCACTGAAGCTTTCTTT. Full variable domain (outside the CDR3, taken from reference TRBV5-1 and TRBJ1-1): KAGVTQTPRYLIKTRGQQVTLSCSPISGHRSVSWYQQTPGQGLQFLFEYFSETQRNKGNFPGRFSGRQFSNSRSEMNVSTLELGDSALYLCASSPPRQGGTEAFFGQGTRLTVV.

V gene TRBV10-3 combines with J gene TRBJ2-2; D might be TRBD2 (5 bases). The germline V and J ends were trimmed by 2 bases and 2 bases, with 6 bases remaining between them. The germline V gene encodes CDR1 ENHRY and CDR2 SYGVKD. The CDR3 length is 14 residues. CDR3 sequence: CAISEGLNTGELFF. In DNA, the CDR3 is TGTGCCATCAGTGAGGGACTTAACACCGGGGAGCTGTTTTTT.

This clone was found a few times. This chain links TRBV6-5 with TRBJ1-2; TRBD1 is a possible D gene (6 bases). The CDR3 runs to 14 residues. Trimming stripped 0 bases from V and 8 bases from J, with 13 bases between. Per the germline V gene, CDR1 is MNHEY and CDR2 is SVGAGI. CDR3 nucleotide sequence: TGTGCCAGCAGTTACTCTGGAACAGGGTTGGGCTACACCTTC. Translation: CASSYSGTGLGYTF.

Here the CDR3 DNA reads TGTGCCAGCAGCCGACAGACTACTAATGAAAAACTGTTTTTT. Translating gives CASSRQTTNEKLFF. The chain couples TRBV25-1 to TRBJ1-4, with D perhaps matching TRBD1 (5 bases). The CDR3 extends over 14 amino acids. Trimming removed 6 bases at V and 2 bases at J, with 10 bases between. Germline loops: CDR1 MGHDK, CDR2 SYGVNS. The variable domain in full, with the rest retrieved from reference TRBV25-1 and TRBJ1-4, is EADIYQTPRYLVIGTGKKITLECSQTMGHDKMYWYQQDPGMELHLIHYSYGVNSTEKGDLSSESTVSRIRTEHFPLTLESARPSHTSQYLCASSRQTTNEKLFFGSGTQLSVL.